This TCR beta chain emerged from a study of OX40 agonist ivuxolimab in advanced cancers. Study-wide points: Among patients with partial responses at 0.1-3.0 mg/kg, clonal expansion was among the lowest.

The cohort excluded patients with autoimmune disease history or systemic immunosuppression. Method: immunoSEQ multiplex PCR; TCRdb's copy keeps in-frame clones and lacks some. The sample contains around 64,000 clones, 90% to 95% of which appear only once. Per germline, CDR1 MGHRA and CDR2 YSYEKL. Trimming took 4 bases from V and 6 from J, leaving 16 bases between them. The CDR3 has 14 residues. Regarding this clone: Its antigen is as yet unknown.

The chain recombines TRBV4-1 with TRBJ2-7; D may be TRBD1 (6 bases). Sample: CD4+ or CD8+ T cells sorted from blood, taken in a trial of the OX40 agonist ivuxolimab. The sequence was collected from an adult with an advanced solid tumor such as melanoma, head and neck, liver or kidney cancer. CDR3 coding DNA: TGCGCCAGCAGCCTTAGATACAGGGATAGCGAGCAGTACTTC. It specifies CASSLRYRDSEQYF.